Below, 16 T cell receptor beta chains from the same sample are listed, as sequenced in a study of control samples from healthy donors and cancer patients. TCRdb's copy holds only in-frame clones and misses some; the assay was immunoSEQ multiplex PCR. The sample records about 130,000 clones, approximately 90% being singletons. The sequencing input was blood. The receptors shown here come from a man aged 18 to 30 in good health.

This chain joins TRBV6-5 and TRBJ2-7, with D perhaps TRBD2 (5 bases). The germline V gene has CDR1 MNHEY and CDR2 SVGAGI. The CDR3 sequence is 14 residues long. V was shortened by 2 bases and J by 5 bases, with 13 bases between the two germline ends. CDR3: CASSYKAEGHEQYF. CDR3 sequence (DNA): TGTGCCAGCAGTTACAAGGCAGAGGGCCACGAGCAGTACTTC.

This sequence joins TRBV7-2 and TRBJ1-3; D perhaps matches TRBD1 (5 bases). The CDR3 has 16 residues. Trimming cost V 5 bases and J 4 bases, with 18 bases left between them. Germline CDR1 is SGHTA and CDR2 is FQGNSA. DNA for the CDR3: TGTGCCAGCAGCGAATGGGCGGGGGGATCGGGAAACACCATATATTTT. Translating it yields CASSEWAGGSGNTIYF.

The chain combines TRBV18 with TRBJ2-7, with a possible D match to TRBD1 (5 bases). The CDR3 has 12 amino acids. V dropped 5 bases and J dropped 7 bases, with 12 bases sitting between them. CDR1 and CDR2 from the germline V gene are KGHSH and LQKENI. DNA for the CDR3: TGTGCCAGCTCAGGGCAGGGAAGGGAGCAGTACTTC. It translates to CASSGQGREQYF. The whole variable domain, remainder taken from reference TRBV18 and TRBJ2-7, is NAGVMQNPRHLVRRRGQEARLRCSPMKGHSHVYWYRQLPEEGLKFMVYLQKENIIDESGMPKERFSAEFPKEGPSILRIQQVVRGDSAAYFCASSGQGREQYFGPGTRLTVT.

This chain uses TRBV11-2 with TRBJ1-1; a possible D gene is TRBD1 (6 bases). This CDR3 has 16 amino acids. The germline V gene has CDR1 SGHAT and CDR2 FQNNGV. Trimming removed 6 bases at V and 0 bases at J, with 17 bases between. The CDR3 reads CASSLAGGWVNTEAFF. The CDR3 region has the DNA TGTGCCAGCAGTCTTGCGGGGGGCTGGGTGAACACTGAAGCTTTCTTT.

The chain is built from TRBV7-9 and TRBJ2-5; 7 bases align to TRBD2. V trimming: 0 bases; J trimming: 0 bases; junction bases outside the gene matches: 4. Germline values: CDR1 SEHNR, CDR2 FQNEAQ (reference sequence). This CDR3 has 16 amino acids. DNA for the CDR3: TGTGCCAGCAGCTTAGCGGGAGGGGCAAACCAAGAGACCCAGTACTTC. Its protein product is CASSLAGGANQETQYF.

This chain uses TRBV5-4 with TRBJ2-1, with 9 bases matching TRBD2. Trimming at V came to 0 bases and at J to 5 bases, leaving 3 bases not matched to a gene. The CDR3 contains 15 residues. Germline V gene lookup returns CDR1 SGHNT and CDR2 YYREEE (reference sequence). The CDR3, as DNA: TGTGCCAGCAGCTTGGCTAGCGGGGACAACAATGAGCAGTTCTTC. Its translation is CASSLASGDNNEQFF.

The genes are TRBV19 and TRBJ2-5; 8 bases match TRBD2. The CDR3 consists of 15 residues. The junction had 8 bases not matched to a gene; V was cut back by 3 bases and J by 5 bases. Per germline, CDR1 LNHDA and CDR2 SQIVND (reference sequence). The CDR3 reads CASSIVTERGETQYF. The DNA of the CDR3 is TGTGCCAGTAGTATCGTAACTGAGCGGGGGGAGACCCAGTACTTC. Full variable domain (remainder filled in from reference TRBV19 and TRBJ2-5): DGGITQSPKYLFRKEGQNVTLSCEQNLNHDAMYWYRQDPGQGLRLIYYSQIVNDFQKGDIAEGYSVSREKKESFPLTVTSAQKNPTAFYLCASSIVTERGETQYFGPGTRLLVL.

The chain uses TRBV5-1 and TRBJ2-5, with 14 bases lining up with TRBD2. Germline CDR1 SGHRS, CDR2 YFSETQ. Trimming at V came to 2 bases and at J to 4 bases, leaving 13 bases not matched to a gene. There are 19 residues in the CDR3. In DNA form, the CDR3 reads TGCGCCAGCAGCTTATGGACTAGCGGGGGGTGGTCCACAATAGAGACCCAGTACTTC. This sequence encodes CASSLWTSGGWSTIETQYF.

This sequence joins TRBV5-1 and TRBJ2-7; 9 bases align to TRBD2. This CDR3 has 15 amino acids. In germline, CDR1 is SGHRS, CDR2 YFSETQ. The V and J ends lost 4 bases and 6 bases, in that order; junction bases with no gene match: 11. The CDR3 DNA sequence: TGCGCCAGCAGCCCGAACAGCGGGGGGTCTGGCGAGCAGTACTTC. It yields the protein CASSPNSGGSGEQYF.

This chain links TRBV6-5 with TRBJ1-5; a possible D gene is TRBD1 (5 bases). Germline lookup yields CDR1 MNHEY and CDR2 SVGAGI. The length of the CDR3 is 15 residues. The germline V and J ends were trimmed by 6 bases and 2 bases, with 14 bases remaining between them. The CDR3 coding sequence is TGTGCCAGCAGCCTCAGGGCTAGTGGCAATCAGCCCCAGCATTTT. Translation: CASSLRASGNQPQHF.

The V call is TRBV6-6, the J call TRBJ2-7; either TRBD1 or TRBD2 may supply D (5 bases each). CDR3 size: 12 residues. The germline V and J ends were trimmed by 2 bases and 6 bases, with 8 bases remaining between them. In germline, CDR1 is MNHNY, CDR2 SVGAGI (reference sequence). DNA for the CDR3: TGTGCCAGCAGTTACCTCGGGGCCGAGCAGTACTTC. It is translated as CASSYLGAEQYF.

V and J are TRBV24-1 and TRBJ2-3, with a weak D call TRBD1 (6 bases). V was shortened by 7 bases and J by 0 bases, with 13 bases between the two germline ends. Germline-derived CDR1 and CDR2 are KGHDR and SFDVKD. The CDR3 sequence is 15 residues long. The CDR3 nucleotides read TGTGCCACCAGGATACAGGGAGTCAGCACAGATACGCAGTATTTT. Protein sequence: CATRIQGVSTDTQYF.

The chain employs TRBV4-1 and TRBJ2-1; perhaps TRBD1 as D (5 bases). The CDR3 runs 16 residues. The V gene lost 0 bases and the J gene lost 3 bases, with 12 bases spanning the gap. CDR1 and CDR2 (germline): MGHRA, YSYEKL. CDR3 sequence reads: CASSQDTREFYNEQFF. In DNA form, the CDR3 reads TGCGCCAGCAGCCAAGATACCAGGGAATTCTACAATGAGCAGTTCTTC.

The chain has TRBV7-9 and TRBJ1-3; D call uncertain. Trimming pared 5 bases from V and 0 bases from J, leaving 17 bases between. The length of the CDR3 is 17 residues. Germline CDR1 and CDR2: SEHNR and FQNEAQ (reference sequence). The CDR3 bases are TGTGCCAGCAGCCTCGCACGGCTAGCAAACTCTGGAAACACCATATATTTT. Protein sequence: CASSLARLANSGNTIYF.

The chain uses TRBV5-1 and TRBJ1-2, with D perhaps TRBD1 (6 bases). Trimming shortened V by 1 base and J by 4 bases, and 11 bases separated the two germline ends. Per the germline V gene, CDR1 is SGHRS and CDR2 is YFSETQ. The CDR3 totals 14 residues. DNA of the CDR3: TGCGCCAGCAGCTTGTCCCAGGGGACCTATGGCTACACCTTC. It codes for CASSLSQGTYGYTF.

This clone was seen many times. V usage is TRBV6-1 and J usage is TRBJ1-5, with D hard to call. Germline lookup yields CDR1 MNHNS and CDR2 SASEGT. The CDR3 is 14 residues long. Deletions cut 2 bases from V and 0 bases from J, with 5 bases between. CDR3 DNA sequence: TGTGCCAGCAGTGAACTCTATAGCAATCAGCCCCAGCATTTT. Translating it yields CASSELYSNQPQHF.